The following is a T cell receptor beta chain sequence with its context. CDR1 and CDR2 from the germline V gene are WNHNN and SYGVQD (reference sequence). Trimming removed 7 bases from V and 6 bases from J; junction bases left unmatched: 5. This CDR3 comprises 13 residues. The table came from immunoSEQ multiplex PCR; TCRdb's copy has only in-frame clones and leaves some out. The data contain approximately 140,000 clones, 83% of them singletons. This sample's time point: baseline pretreatment blood. Treatment here: 15 Gy SBRT to primary tumor, nephrectomy 4 weeks later. The sample is drawn from a study of radiation and T cells in renal cell carcinoma. In the study overall: Nephrectomy followed 15 Gy stereotactic body radiation by 4 weeks.

This specimen consisted of blood, obtained from a patient whose treatment included radiotherapy and nephrectomy. The V gene is TRBV10-1, the J gene TRBJ2-2; TRBD1 matches 7 bases. The clonotype was recovered from a woman aged 45-59 years with renal cell carcinoma. In DNA, the CDR3 is TGCGCCAGCACTACAGGGGTAGCCGGGGAGCTGTTTTTT. It encodes CASTTGVAGELFF.